This TCR beta chain was sequenced for a study of shared clonotypes between healthy human individuals. All participating donors were Caucasian adults from Nashville, Tennessee. Genomic DNA from unsorted samples was obtained from 70 million to 95 million PBMCs (per sample). Germline-derived CDR1 and CDR2 are MRHNA and SNTAGT. The CDR3 length is 14 residues. Trimming stripped 2 bases from V and 4 bases from J, with 9 bases between. Whole-study findings and limits: Measured sharing among donors was expected to vary with sequencing depth.

With respect to this clone: Its antigen remains unidentified.

The protocol was immunoSEQ multiplex PCR, while the TCRdb copy is restricted to in-frame clones and leaves out a portion. Among about 480,000 clones listed, 79% were seen once. The sample was PBMCs. This sequence joins TRBV6-4 and TRBJ2-1, with D possibly matching TRBD2 (6 bases). The sequence derives from a woman between 40 and 55 years old in good health. Some clones in this sample may be carry-over from other donors' samples. CDR3 bases: TGTGCCAGCAGTGACGAGGCGGGATACAATGAGCAGTTCTTC. The encoded protein is CASSDEAGYNEQFF.